A selection of T cell receptor beta chains follows, all from one sample in a study of blood T cell repertoires in COVID-19. Generated by immunoSEQ multiplex PCR, the TCRdb table keeps only in-frame clones and is missing some. The table has hundreds of thousands of clones, approximately 87% seen once. The source material was peripheral blood. The receptors derive from a woman aged 40-49 years who had recovered from COVID-19. Each CDR3 is given with its conserved first and last residue. A D gene is named only where the DNA matches it firmly. Clone size is given for some rows only: seen once, a few or many times, or a class if the clone is expanded.

v_gene,abundance,d_gene,j_gene,CDR3nt,CDR3aa
TRBV19,.,.,TRBJ2-4,TGTGCCAGTAGTATTGCTGGGCAGGGCAAAAACATTCAGTACTTC,CASSIAGQGKNIQYF
TRBV7-8,.,.,TRBJ1-1,TGTGCCAGCAAGGACAGAGCGAACACTGAAGCTTTCTTT,CASKDRANTEAFF
TRBV4-1,.,TRBD2,TRBJ2-4,TGCGCCAGCAGCCCTGGACTAGCGGGGGGGCTTGGCAAAAACATTCAGTACTTC,CASSPGLAGGLGKNIQYF
TRBV6-5,.,TRBD1,TRBJ1-2,TGTGCCAGCAGTTCCACCACGGACAGGGGCTATGGCTACACCTTC,CASSSTTDRGYGYTF
TRBV11-2,.,.,TRBJ2-7,TGTGCCAGCAGCTTACCCAGGGCAACACACGAGCAGTACTTC,CASSLPRATHEQYF
TRBV6-5,.,.,TRBJ1-2,TGTGCCAGCAGTTACTCGGATCGGGGGTACTATGGCTACACCTTC,CASSYSDRGYYGYTF
TRBV5-6,.,.,TRBJ2-1,TGTGCCAGCAGCTTCAGCGTCAATGAGCAGTTCTTC,CASSFSVNEQFF
TRBV7-9,.,TRBD1,TRBJ1-3,TGTGCCAGCAGCTTATTCCCGACAGGGTCTGGAAACACCATATATTTT,CASSLFPTGSGNTIYF
TRBV5-6,.,.,TRBJ2-3,TGTGCCAGCAGCTCACAGCGGAGCACAGATACGCAGTATTTT,CASSSQRSTDTQYF
TRBV5-1,.,.,TRBJ2-3,TGCGCCAGCAGCCCTCCAACTATCACAGATACGCAGTATTTT,CASSPPTITDTQYF
TRBV7-9,.,TRBD1,TRBJ1-1,TGTGCCAGCAGCTTAGAAGCAGGGGGCACTGAAGCTTTCTTT,CASSLEAGGTEAFF
TRBV11-2,.,.,TRBJ1-1,TGTGCCAGCAGCCCGCTGTCAGGTTTGAACACTGAAGCTTTCTTT,CASSPLSGLNTEAFF
TRBV10-3,once,.,TRBJ1-2,TGTGCCATCAGTGAGTCGACTTTGAAGGAATTCGATCGGGGCTACACCTTC,CAISESTLKEFDRGYTF
TRBV4-3,.,TRBD1,TRBJ1-6,TGCGCCAGCAGCCCCGCCCCCGGGACAGGGGTTTCACCCCTCCACTTT,CASSPAPGTGVSPLHF
TRBV6-6,once,.,TRBJ1-2,TGTGCCAGCAGTTACTCTACTCTCGGCTATGGCTACACCTTC,CASSYSTLGYGYTF
TRBV2,.,.,TRBJ2-7,TGTGCCAGCAGCGGTGGGCTTACAGGCACCTACGAGCAGTACTTC,CASSGGLTGTYEQYF
TRBV19,.,.,TRBJ1-3,TGTGCCAGTTCGACAGACGGAAACACCATATATTTT,CASSTDGNTIYF
TRBV30,.,TRBD1,TRBJ1-6,TGTGCCTGGAGTGTACCCCACAGGGGAGGTTCACCCCTCCACTTT,CAWSVPHRGGSPLHF
TRBV6-4,.,TRBD1,TRBJ2-6,TGTGCCAGCAGACAGGGGACTGGGGCCAACGTCCTGACTTTC,CASRQGTGANVLTF
TRBV5-1,.,.,TRBJ2-3,TGCGCCAGCAGCTTGGTACCGGCAGATACGCAGTATTTT,CASSLVPADTQYF
TRBV7-3,.,.,TRBJ2-3,TGTGCCAGCAGCTTATGGGGCGGGGGCACAGATACGCAGTATTTT,CASSLWGGGTDTQYF
TRBV11-2,.,.,TRBJ2-1,TGTGCCAGCAGCTTGAGCGGATTCTACAATGAGCAGTTCTTC,CASSLSGFYNEQFF
TRBV27,.,.,TRBJ1-2,TGTGCCAGCAGTTTCCGTCCGGGGGGCTACTATGGCTACACCTTC,CASSFRPGGYYGYTF
TRBV19,once,TRBD2,TRBJ2-6,TGTGCCAGTAGCCAAGGGAGGGCCCACAGCTCTGGGGCCAACGTCCTGACTTTC,CASSQGRAHSSGANVLTF
TRBV9,.,.,TRBJ2-3,TGTGCCAGCAGCGTAGTAGGAGTCACAGATACGCAGTATTTT,CASSVVGVTDTQYF
TRBV2,.,TRBD1,TRBJ1-5,TGTGCCAGCAGTGGAAGCAACAGGGGTGGTCAGCCCCAGCATTTT,CASSGSNRGGQPQHF
TRBV27,.,.,TRBJ1-5,TGTGCCAGCAGTTTACCCGGGGGTAGCCAGCGGGATCAGCCCCAGCATTTT,CASSLPGGSQRDQPQHF
TRBV6-5,.,.,TRBJ2-7,TGTGCCAGCAGCCGGGACTTACCTACGTCCGAGCAGTACTTC,CASSRDLPTSEQYF
TRBV15,.,TRBD1,TRBJ2-7,TGTGCCACCAGCAGGCTCGGGACAGGGGACGAGCAGTACTTC,CATSRLGTGDEQYF
TRBV4-3,.,.,TRBJ2-7,TGCGCCAGCAGCCAAGATAGGGGCGGCCACGAGCAGTACTTC,CASSQDRGGHEQYF
TRBV5-4,once,.,TRBJ2-2,TGTGCCAGCAGCCTCAGTACAGCCGCCCCGAACACCGGGGAGCTGTTTTTT,CASSLSTAAPNTGELFF
TRBV9,.,.,TRBJ2-7,TGTGCCAGCAGCCCCGGTAGTGAGCCGCTGTACGAGCAGTACTTC,CASSPGSEPLYEQYF
TRBV7-9,.,TRBD1,TRBJ1-4,TGTGCCAGCAGCTGGGGGACAGGGGGCGACCCAAAACTGTTTTTT,CASSWGTGGDPKLFF
TRBV6-6,.,TRBD1,TRBJ2-5,TGTGCCAGCAGTTATGGGACAGGCTACCAAGAGACCCAGTACTTC,CASSYGTGYQETQYF
TRBV3-1/TRBV3-2,.,.,TRBJ2-1,TGTGCCAGCAGCGCCCGGGGGTCGGCTGGTAATGAGCAGTTCTTC,CASSARGSAGNEQFF
TRBV6-5,.,TRBD1,TRBJ1-1,TGTGCCAGCAGGAATACAGGGGCGAGAAACACTGAAGCTTTCTTT,CASRNTGARNTEAFF
TRBV5-1,.,.,TRBJ1-1,TGCGCCAGCAGCTTGGTAGAGGCAACTGAAGCTTTCTTT,CASSLVEATEAFF